This section outlines one T cell receptor (beta chain) sequence together with its context. The specificity of this receptor is unknown. Nothing much larger sits one base from this clone, and base qualities are not available. The cohort included 29 patients with locally advanced or metastatic urothelial carcinoma who were treated at Memorial Sloan Kettering on a trial protocol. Peripheral blood mononuclear cells were collected from each patient pretreatment and during treatment, giving between 1 and 8 total time points per patient. The Qiagen DNeasy Blood extraction kit was used to purify genomic DNA from total PBMCs and tumor samples. Collected pretreatment and during treatment, PBMCs were isolated and stored as previously described. Synthetic TCR analog templates were spiked into each PCR to estimate absolute template abundance from read counts. The immunoSEQ assay used bias-controlled V and J gene primers to amplify TCRbeta CDR3 regions from genomic DNA. Sequencing of rearranged TCRbeta segments was done at approximately 20X coverage. The study's processing was this. Sequencing errors were corrected by clustering, and CDR3s were annotated against IMGT so that V, D and J genes could be assigned. Only productive TCRbeta rearrangements were used in downstream analyses, excluding out-of-frame or stop-codon sequences. Clonality was computed as one minus Shannon entropy normalized by the log of the number of unique productive sequences. Fisher's exact test with Benjamini-Hochberg correction, using a cutoff of adjusted p below 0.01, was how clones that differed between time points or between blood and tumor were identified. This immuneACCESS table, as held by TCRdb, lists in-frame sequences with V and J called but not all clones. Of the missing ones, under half trace to an unresolved V gene in checked studies; the others have no known cause. The DNA was the basis for D and trimming; V, J and clone size are from that table. The sample yields about 39,000 clones; about 89% were counted once. The top ten constitute over 1.5% of the sample.

The sample originates from a study of PD-L1 blockade in urothelial cancer (dated by TCRdb to 2015 to 2018). Concerning the study at large: All patients started therapy in about 2014 and received atezolizumab 1,200 mg intravenously every 3 weeks. About 85% of the 29 patients were males with bladder-origin urothelial cancer, and about 60% of the roughly 30 reported a prior smoking history. An ECOG performance status of 0 or 1 was recorded for the patients, and 0 to 3 prior chemotherapy regimens had been received by the patients. Blood samples were analyzed at 3 weeks after treatment start (second dose) and at 6 weeks after treatment start. Blood samples yielded a median of around 150,000 T cells and around 80,000 unique TCRs, with median clonality roughly 0.085. The study was an exploratory multi-omic analysis of somatic, immune and clinical correlates of response to PD-L1 blockade with atezolizumab in urothelial cancer. Pretreatment tumor samples, along with matched peripheral blood collected serially before and after atezolizumab treatment, underwent TCR sequencing. Durable clinical benefit meant progression-free survival longer than 6 months, and TCR features were also tested against progression-free and overall survival. In the same patients, whole exome sequencing and RNA sequencing of pretreatment tumors were performed in addition to TCR sequencing. Durable clinical benefit was achieved by nine patients and was not achieved by 20 patients. Twenty-nine patients had pretreatment blood TCR-seq, some 25 had at least one posttreatment blood collection, and some 25 had tumor TCR-seq.

The study at large found these results: A pretreatment peripheral blood TCR clonality below the median was linked to improved progression-free and overall survival. Small sample size (n ≈ 28) and many exploratory analyses mean the results are intended to be hypothesis-generating. At 3 weeks after the start of treatment, tumor-associated TCR clones in peripheral blood had expanded more in patients with durable benefit (n of about 20, p = 0.022).

The germline V gene yields MDHEN for CDR1 and SYDVKM for CDR2. The CDR3 numbers 15 residues from cysteine through phenylalanine. The DNA shown is the 45-base CDR3, in frame from base 1. V ends up 2 bases short and J 7 bases short, with an unmatched junction base count of 3. The chain joins TRBV28 to TRBJ1-4; 11 bases in the middle match TRBD1. This sequence was found in a man in his 60s with urothelial cancer. The source material was PBMCs, sampled around atezolizumab (anti-PD-L1) treatment. The sequenced DNA is TGTGCCAGCAGTTTACTGGACAGGGGGCTTGAAAAACTGTTTTTT. Its protein is CASSLLDRGLEKLFF.